Listed here are 18 T cell receptor beta chains from one sample, sequenced in a study of blood T cell repertoires in COVID-19 (TCRdb year 2020). The library was made by the immunoSEQ multiplex PCR assay. Drawn from immuneACCESS, this table holds only the in-frame rearrangements with V and J called that TCRdb kept. Clones are partly lost; checked studies trace under half to an unresolved V gene and leave the rest unexplained. This sample lists approximately 70,000 clones; about 85% were detected once. The ten largest clonotypes hold roughly 3.1% of the sample. The sample was peripheral blood. All receptors come from a woman between 50 and 59 years old with COVID-19, enrolled during active disease.

The chain links TRBV2 to TRBJ2-2, with unresolved D. The CDR3 loop spans 15 amino acids. Germline V gives CDR1 SNHLY, CDR2 FYNNEI. The V end lost 0 bases, the J end lost 5 bases, and 10 bases lay between the germline ends. The CDR3 DNA reads TGTGCCAGCAGTGAAGCCCCCCCGGTTACCGGGGAGCTGTTTTTT. It is translated as CASSEAPPVTGELFF. Full variable domain (missing parts from reference TRBV2 and TRBJ2-2): EPEVTQTPSHQVTQMGQEVILRCVPISNHLYFYWYRQILGQKVEFLVSFYNNEISEKSEIFDDQFSVERPDGSNFTLKIRSTKLEDSAMYFCASSEAPPVTGELFFGEGSRLTVL.

The chain carries TRBV5-1 and TRBJ2-7, with 9 nucleotides matching TRBD1. CDR1 SGHRS and CDR2 YFSETQ come from the germline V gene. With V trimmed by 0 bases and J by 1 base, 8 bases remained unmatched. This CDR3 comprises 17 residues. The CDR3 loop reads CASSLAGGQGGSYEQYF. For the CDR3, the DNA is TGCGCCAGCAGCTTGGCGGGGGGACAGGGAGGTTCCTACGAGCAGTACTTC.

The chain employs TRBV28 and TRBJ2-7; the match to TRBD1 covers 9 bases. CDR1 MDHEN and CDR2 SYDVKM come from the germline V gene. This CDR3 comprises 13 residues. After removal of 6 bases from V and 9 bases from J, the junction contained 9 bases not matched to a gene. For the CDR3, the DNA is TGTGCCAGCAGCCGGGGACAGGGTAATAGGCAGTACTTC. Translation gives CASSRGQGNRQYF.

V usage is TRBV6-5 and J usage is TRBJ2-1; the match to TRBD2 covers 10 bases. The CDR3 is 14 amino acids. With V trimmed by 5 bases and J by 14 bases, 12 bases remained unmatched. Germline values: CDR1 MNHEY, CDR2 SVGAGI. In DNA form, the CDR3 reads TGTGCCAGCAGTACCCCCGGGGTACTAGCGGGAAAGTTCTTC. It codes for CASSTPGVLAGKFF.

The CDR3 region has the DNA TGCGCCAGCAGCCAAAAGGGGGGCGGGAGCTCTTTGGAGACCCAGTACTTC. This gives the protein CASSQKGGGSSLETQYF. V and J are TRBV4-1 and TRBJ2-5, with D maybe TRBD2 (7 bases). The germline V gene has CDR1 MGHRA and CDR2 YSYEKL. Trimming took 2 bases from V and 5 from J, leaving 21 bases between them. The CDR3 covers 17 residues.

The chain combines TRBV6-6 with TRBJ2-3; TRBD1 aligns across 10 bases. This CDR3 has 14 amino acids. V lost 6 bases and J lost 4; bases outside the gene matches: 4. Germline CDR1 is MNHNY and CDR2 is SVGAGI (reference sequence). The CDR3 DNA is TGTGCCAGCAGCCCAGGACAGGGGGCAGATACGCAGTATTTT. As protein: CASSPGQGADTQYF.

CDR3 sequence reads: CAWSAGIQYF. CDR3 sequence (DNA): TGTGCCTGGAGTGCGGGAATTCAGTACTTC. The V call is TRBV30, the J call TRBJ2-4; possible D gene TRBD2, 5 bases. The germline CDR1 and CDR2 sequences are GTSNPN and SVGIG (reference sequence). CDR3 length: 10 residues. V was cut by 1 base and J by 10 bases, with 5 bases left in between.

The gene calls are TRBV15 and TRBJ2-3; 7 bases fit TRBD1. With V trimmed by 5 bases and J by 6 bases, 11 bases remained unmatched. Per the germline V gene, CDR1 is LNHNV and CDR2 is YYDKDF (reference sequence). The CDR3 is made up of 15 amino acids. DNA for the CDR3: TGTGCCACCAGCGGCGGAGGAGACAGGGACGATACGCAGTATTTT. It specifies CATSGGGDRDDTQYF.

This chain connects TRBV6-5 to TRBJ2-3, with D possibly being TRBD1 (6 bases). V dropped 7 bases and J dropped 6 bases, with 17 bases sitting between them. Germline V gives CDR1 MNHEY, CDR2 SVGAGI. The CDR3 contains 14 residues. CDR3 residues: CASIWGRLVDTQYF. For the CDR3, the DNA is TGTGCCAGCATATGGGGGCGGTTAGTGGATACGCAGTATTTT.

The gene calls are TRBV29-1 and TRBJ2-1, with TRBD2 matching 15 bases. CDR1 and CDR2 (germline): SQVTM, ANQGSEA. CDR3 size: 17 residues. Losses at the gene ends were 4 bases for V and 8 bases for J; bases not matched to a gene: 12. The CDR3 reads CSVAGLAGGTWRDEQFF. CDR3 coding DNA: TGCAGCGTTGCAGGACTAGCGGGAGGGACGTGGCGCGATGAGCAGTTCTTC.

The chain uses TRBV28 and TRBJ1-6; TRBD1 might be the D (6 bases). Trimming took off 8 bases at V and 5 bases at J, with 10 bases between the two ends. CDR1 and CDR2 (germline): MDHEN, SYDVKM. This CDR3 is built from 13 residues. The CDR3, as DNA: TGTGCCAGCCGTAGACAGGATAATTCACCCCTCCACTTT. The encoded protein is CASRRQDNSPLHF.

V gene TRBV6-5 combines with J gene TRBJ1-6, with D perhaps TRBD1 (6 bases). V lost 3 bases to trimming and J lost 6 bases, with 12 bases between them. Looked up from germline, CDR1 is MNHEY and CDR2 is SVGAGI. The length of the CDR3 is 15 residues. CDR3 amino acids: CASSYFQGFNSPLHF. DNA of the CDR3: TGTGCCAGCAGTTATTTCCAGGGGTTTAATTCACCCCTCCACTTT.

The chain links TRBV30 to TRBJ1-3, with 7 bases aligning to TRBD1. Germline assignment: CDR1 GTSNPN and CDR2 SVGIG (reference sequence). There are 15 residues in the CDR3. J was trimmed by 4 bases and V by 3 bases; bases with no gene match: 9. CDR3 coding DNA: TGTGCCTGGAGCTCCGGGACAGCTCAGGGAAACACCATATATTTT. Translation: CAWSSGTAQGNTIYF.

The gene calls are TRBV28 and TRBJ1-2; weak D call: TRBD1 (6 bases). Germline V gene sequence: CDR1 MDHEN, CDR2 SYDVKM. The CDR3 length is 17 residues. Trimming pared 5 bases from V and 2 bases from J, leaving 21 bases between. CDR3 bases: TGTGCCAGCAGTAGCGCCTTCCGGACAGCTTCAAACTATGGCTACACCTTC. It translates to CASSSAFRTASNYGYTF.

This chain connects TRBV4-2 to TRBJ2-7; D remains unclear. Trimming pared 0 bases from V and 0 bases from J, leaving 6 bases between. The CDR3 length is 14 residues. Per the germline V gene, CDR1 is LGHNA and CDR2 is YNFKEQ. CDR3: CASSQEATSYEQYF. The CDR3 bases are TGTGCCAGCAGCCAAGAAGCCACCTCCTACGAGCAGTACTTC.

The chain couples TRBV28 to TRBJ1-1, with unresolved D. Trimming removed 7 bases from V and 6 bases from J, with 27 bases in between. The CDR3 consists of 17 residues. Per germline, CDR1 MDHEN and CDR2 SYDVKM. CDR3 nucleotides: TGTGCCAGCATCGGAGGTAGGAACCGGCTGGGGAGTCCTGAAGCTTTCTTT. Protein product: CASIGGRNRLGSPEAFF. Variable domain in full (rest from reference TRBV28 and TRBJ1-1): DVKVTQSSRYLVKRTGEKVFLECVQDMDHENMFWYRQDPGLGLRLIYFSYDVKMKEKGDIPEGYSVSREKKERFSLILESASTNQTSMYLCASIGGRNRLGSPEAFFGQGTRLTVV.

This clone was observed a single time. The chain recombines TRBV5-1 with TRBJ2-7; 15 nucleotides line up with TRBD2. Germline CDR1 SGHRS, CDR2 YFSETQ. The length of the CDR3 is 17 residues. The V gene end was trimmed by 3 bases and the J gene end by 0 bases; junction bases not matched to a gene: 4. CDR3 in DNA: TGCGCCAGCAGCTGGGGGACTAGCGGGGGGATCTCCTACGAGCAGTACTTC. It encodes CASSWGTSGGISYEQYF.

The chain has TRBV7-6 and TRBJ2-5, with a tentative D call TRBD2 (6 bases). CDR1 is SGHVS, CDR2 FNYEAQ, per germline. The V and J ends lost 1 base and 4 bases respectively, with 16 bases between them. The length of the CDR3 is 16 residues. CDR3 loop: CASSLGAGLLGETQYF. The CDR3 DNA follows: TGTGCCAGCAGCTTAGGTGCGGGACTGCTCGGAGAGACCCAGTACTTC.